This section outlines one T cell receptor beta chain sequence together with its context. The data were obtained in a study of blood T cell repertoires in COVID-19. At the level of the study: Whether acute or convalescent, the COVID-19 samples came from the United States, Italy and Spain. T cells, B-cell-depleted T cells, or PBMCs provided the cDNA or gDNA that served as material.

J gave up 1 base and V 6 bases, and 13 bases lay outside the gene matches. The germline CDR1 and CDR2 sequences are MNHEY and SVGEGT. The CDR3 covers 17 residues. Original data processing: Scientists estimated how many nucleated cells there were by amplifying reference gene primers. Sequenced by immunoSEQ multiplex PCR; TCRdb stores in-frame clones only, minus some. V and J calls and clone size are those listed in that table; D and trimming were worked out from the DNA. The sample records around 310,000 clones, over 75% being singletons. Material for sequencing was peripheral blood. This receptor was taken from a woman aged 55-70 years with acute or convalescent COVID-19. V and J are TRBV6-2 or TRBV6-3 and TRBJ2-5; 8 bases agree with TRBD2. The CDR3 protein is CASSPTGAGGLQETQYF. DNA for the CDR3: TGTGCCAGCAGCCCAACCGGGGCGGGGGGACTCCAAGAGACCCAGTACTTC.